This entry lists 21 T cell receptor beta chains sequenced from one sample in a study of T-cell memory formation after mild COVID-19 (dated by TCRdb to the early 2020s). The library was built by means of 5' RACE. The listed sequencing device is Illumina NovaSeq 6000. In TCRdb, the public reads were trimmed at Q25 with fastp and aligned with MiXCR, with productive beta chains retained. Rows with a matching CDR3 protein are joined into one entry that keeps the most common DNA and genes. The sample table holds roughly 250,000 distinct CDR3 sequences, of which around 17% were seen once. Approximately 20% of the sample is held by the ten biggest clonotypes. Material: PBMCs or a T cell subset sorted from them (not recorded which). The receptors shown here come from a young man who had mild COVID-19 (a few samples of this study predate the infection). The sample titles of this study are shuffled in the database, so cell type and time point are left out; the donor was told from shared clones.

The chain joins TRBV5-4 to TRBJ1-1, with D possibly matching TRBD1 (6 bases). V was clipped by 3 bases and J by 3 bases, with 9 bases between them. The CDR3 consists of 13 residues. Germline V gives CDR1 SGHNT, CDR2 YYREEE (reference sequence). As DNA, the CDR3 is TGTGCCAGCAGCTCCCACAGGGACACTGAAGCTTTCTTT. Amino acids: CASSSHRDTEAFF.

This chain uses TRBV7-3 with TRBJ1-1; D unresolved. The V gene's germline CDR1 is SGHTA and CDR2 FQGTGA. This CDR3 has 15 amino acids. Trimming shortened V by 6 bases and J by 4 bases, and 18 bases separated the two germline ends. The CDR3 DNA is TGTGCCAGCAGTCCCGGACGGGGTGTGGGCACTGAAGCTTTCTTT. Its protein is CASSPGRGVGTEAFF.

CDR3 bases: TGTGCCAGCAGCCCACGACTAGCGGGGTATCTGGGTGAGCAGTTCTTC. It yields the protein CASSPRLAGYLGEQFF. The chain is built from TRBV7-2 and TRBJ2-1, with 11 bases lining up with TRBD2. The ends lost 5 bases at V and 9 bases at J; junction bases unmatched: 12. CDR1 and CDR2 from the germline V gene are SGHTA and FQGNSA. The CDR3 contains 16 residues.

The rearrangement joins TRBV10-1 to TRBJ1-5; D is uncertain. Trimming removed 7 bases from V and 6 bases from J, with 10 bases in between. The CDR3 spans 12 residues. The germline CDR1 and CDR2 sequences are WNHNN and SYGVQD (reference sequence). The DNA of the CDR3 is TGCGCCAGCAATCGCTGTCCTCAGCCCCAGCATTTT. It is translated as CASNRCPQPQHF.

This chain joins TRBV7-2 and TRBJ2-3; D gene ambiguous. The CDR3 totals 13 residues. CDR1 is SGHTA, CDR2 FQGNSA, per germline. Trimming left V 4 bases short and J 6 bases short, with 11 bases between. DNA of the CDR3: TGTGCCAGCAGCTCCCGGGTGGCGGATACGCAGTATTTT. Translating it yields CASSSRVADTQYF.

This clonotype was detected only a few times. The rearrangement joins TRBV7-3 to TRBJ2-3, with 12 bases aligning to TRBD2. V lost 5 bases to trimming and J lost 4 bases; unmatched junction nucleotides: 4. Germline CDR1 is SGHTA and CDR2 is FQGTGA. CDR3 length: 15 amino acids. CDR3 bases: TGTGCCAGCAGCACCTGGACTAGCGGGGCAGATACGCAGTATTTT. This translates into CASSTWTSGADTQYF. Full variable domain (rest looked up from reference TRBV7-3 and TRBJ2-3): GAGVSQTPSNKVTEKGKYVELRCDPISGHTALYWYRQSLGQGPEFLIYFQGTGAADDSGLPNDRFFAVRPEGSVSTLKIQRTERGDSAVYLCASSTWTSGADTQYFGPGTRLTVL.

This clonotype was observed a handful of times. This CDR3 is CASSLPVGKQYV. In DNA, the CDR3 is TGTGCCAGCAGCCTTCCGGTTGGAAAGCAGTACGTC. The chain has TRBV7-2 and TRBJ2-7; the D is unclear. Trimming removed 5 bases from V and 8 bases from J, with 13 bases in between. The CDR3 is 12 amino acids. Germline lookup yields CDR1 SGHTA and CDR2 FQGNSA.

This clonotype showed up just a few times. The rearrangement joins TRBV6-5 to TRBJ1-1, with a weak D call TRBD1 (5 bases). Trimming shortened V by 2 bases and J by 3 bases, and 10 bases separated the two germline ends. This CDR3 comprises 14 residues. Germline loops: CDR1 MNHEY, CDR2 SVGAGI. Here the CDR3 reads CASSYEGGDTEAFF. The CDR3 bases are TGTGCCAGCAGTTACGAGGGAGGGGACACTGAAGCTTTCTTT.

V and J are TRBV24-1 and TRBJ2-1; 9 nucleotides agree with TRBD1. V lost 4 bases, J lost 7 bases, and 10 bases stayed unmatched. Germline V gives CDR1 KGHDR, CDR2 SFDVKD. The CDR3 is made up of 16 amino acids. The CDR3 DNA reads TGTGCCACCAGTGACTTTCGGGACAGGGTCGGAAATGAGCAGTTCTTC. Its protein is CATSDFRDRVGNEQFF.

This clonotype has a handful of counts. This rearrangement joins TRBV10-3 to TRBJ2-5; D gene ambiguous. The CDR3 totals 14 residues. V gave up 5 bases and J gave up 0 bases, with 10 bases separating them. Germline CDR1 reads ENHRY; CDR2 reads SYGVKD. The CDR3 spells CAISMVADQETQYF. The CDR3 coding sequence is TGTGCCATCAGTATGGTGGCGGACCAAGAGACCCAGTACTTC.

There are many counts of this clonotype. The chain links TRBV7-6 to TRBJ2-3; TRBD1 matches 10 bases. J lost 6 bases, V lost 4 bases, and 4 bases had no gene match. Germline V gives CDR1 SGHVS, CDR2 FNYEAQ. The CDR3 covers 14 residues. The CDR3 sequence is CASSSGQGLDTQYF. CDR3 sequence (DNA): TGTGCCAGCAGCTCGGGACAGGGGCTCGATACGCAGTATTTT.

Note on this clonotype: One end of the junction varies from germline; a read error may be responsible. V and J are TRBV5-1 and TRBJ2-3; 9 bases line up with TRBD2. In germline, CDR1 is SGHRS, CDR2 YFSETQ. The length of the CDR3 is 14 residues. CDR3 DNA sequence: TGCGCCAGCAGCGCGACTAGCGGCACAGAAACGCAGTATTTT. It encodes CASSATSGTETQYF.

This clonotype was detected a few times. The chain links TRBV20-1 to TRBJ1-6, with D unresolved. Trimming left V 2 bases short and J 0 bases short, with 5 bases between. Germline CDR1 is DFQATT and CDR2 is SNEGSKA (reference sequence). The length of the CDR3 is 14 residues. In DNA, the CDR3 is TGCAGTGCTAGACAAAGCTCCTATAATTCACCCCTCCACTTT. The encoded protein is CSARQSSYNSPLHF.

This chain links TRBV2 with TRBJ1-5; possibly TRBD1 for D (5 bases). Germline assignment: CDR1 SNHLY and CDR2 FYNNEI. This CDR3 is built from 14 residues. Trimming left V 3 bases short and J 6 bases short, with 12 bases between. The CDR3 sequence: CASSDIQGTQPQHF. The CDR3 DNA reads as TGTGCCAGCAGTGACATCCAGGGAACTCAGCCCCAGCATTTT.

The chain links TRBV5-1 to TRBJ2-4; D may be TRBD1 or TRBD2 (5 bases each). The CDR3 loop spans 14 amino acids. Trimming took 4 bases from V and 5 from J, leaving 13 bases between them. Germline V gene data show CDR1 as SGHRS and CDR2 as YFSETQ. CDR3 loop: CASSQLGRENIQYF. In nucleotides, the CDR3 is TGCGCCAGCAGCCAATTGGGACGAGAAAACATTCAGTACTTC.

The rearrangement uses TRBV6-2 or TRBV6-3 and TRBJ1-2; possibly TRBD1 for D (5 bases). The germline V and J ends were trimmed by 6 bases and 4 bases, with 18 bases remaining between them. Germline CDR1 and CDR2: MNHEY and SVGEGT. The CDR3 length is 15 residues. The CDR3 nucleotides read TGTGCCAGCAGCCCACAGGTATCGGTCTTCTATGGCTACACCTTC. Its protein product is CASSPQVSVFYGYTF.

The chain links TRBV25-1 to TRBJ2-3, with TRBD1 as a possible D gene (6 bases). The CDR3 runs 15 residues. Trimming stripped 1 base from V and 0 bases from J, with 8 bases between. Germline CDR1 is MGHDK and CDR2 is SYGVNS. As DNA, the CDR3 is TGTGCCAGCAGTGAATCACAGGGTAGCACAGATACGCAGTATTTT. Amino acid sequence: CASSESQGSTDTQYF.

This chain connects TRBV6-1 to TRBJ2-1, with D perhaps given as TRBD1 or TRBD2 (5 bases each). V lost 3 bases to trimming and J lost 3 bases, with 15 bases between them. Germline lookup yields CDR1 MNHNS and CDR2 SASEGT. This CDR3 has 16 amino acids. Here the CDR3 DNA reads TGTGCCAGCAGTGAGCCTGGGGGTAATATCTACAATGAGCAGTTCTTC. Protein sequence: CASSEPGGNIYNEQFF.

This clonotype occurred a few times. This chain connects TRBV7-2 to TRBJ2-7, with 8 bases aligning to TRBD2. The CDR3 consists of 15 residues. CDR1 is SGHTA and CDR2 is FQGNSA in the germline V gene. V shed 1 base, J shed 4 bases, and the junction held 6 bases outside the gene matches. The DNA for the CDR3 is TGTGCCAGCAGCTTAGGAGCGGGGGCCCAGTACGAGCAGTACTTC. Protein product: CASSLGAGAQYEQYF.

About this clonotype: At one boundary the junction diverges from the germline segment, which might be a read error. The chain employs TRBV2 and TRBJ2-1; 13 nucleotides line up with TRBD2. CDR1 and CDR2 from the germline V gene are SNHLY and FYNNEI. The CDR3 covers 13 residues. The CDR3 DNA reads TGTGCCAGCAGTACTAGCGGGGGGGTTGCGGGGGTCTTC. Residues: CASSTSGGVAGVF.

This chain uses TRBV5-6 with TRBJ1-2; TRBD1 might be the D (5 bases). The length of the CDR3 is 15 residues. Trimming cost V 4 bases and J 4 bases, with 17 bases left between them. Germline-derived CDR1 and CDR2 are SGHDT and YYEEEE. Here the CDR3 DNA reads TGTGCCAGCAGCCCTCGCCCTGGGACTGCCTATGGCTACACCTTC. Translated: CASSPRPGTAYGYTF. Filled out from reference TRBV5-6 and TRBJ1-2, the complete variable domain reads DAGVTQSPTHLIKTRGQQVTLRCSPKSGHDTVSWYQQALGQGPQFIFQYYEEEERQRGNFPDRFSGHQFPNYSSELNVNALLLGDSALYLCASSPRPGTAYGYTFGSGTRLTVV.